The T cell receptor (beta chain) described here comes from a study of cytomegalovirus exposure and HLA in healthy donors. As for this clone: Its target is not known.

Study-wide results and caveats: Because they were indistinguishable, some V segments, including TRBV6-2 and TRBV6-3, were excluded. Segments of the TCR beta V type were, in most cases, productive about 87% or about 30% of the time in an earlier analysis.

The CDR3 totals 14 residues. Deletions cut 4 bases from V and 6 bases from J, with 16 bases between. CDR1 and CDR2 (germline): MDHEN, SYDVKM. PCR amplification relied on 60 Vbeta primers (plus 13 Jbeta primers). Assay used: immunoSEQ multiplex PCR; TCRdb lists only in-frame clones, some missing. The sample has about 140,000 clones, and its top ten clones hold around 2.2%. The TCR comes from a woman between 18 and 29 years old in good health and CMV-seronegative. The rearrangement joins TRBV28 to TRBJ2-7; D perhaps matches TRBD1 (5 bases). The sample comprised PBMCs. DNA of the CDR3: TGTGCCAGCAGTTCCACCCTGGGCAGGGCCGAGCAGTACGTC. Residues: CASSSTLGRAEQYV.